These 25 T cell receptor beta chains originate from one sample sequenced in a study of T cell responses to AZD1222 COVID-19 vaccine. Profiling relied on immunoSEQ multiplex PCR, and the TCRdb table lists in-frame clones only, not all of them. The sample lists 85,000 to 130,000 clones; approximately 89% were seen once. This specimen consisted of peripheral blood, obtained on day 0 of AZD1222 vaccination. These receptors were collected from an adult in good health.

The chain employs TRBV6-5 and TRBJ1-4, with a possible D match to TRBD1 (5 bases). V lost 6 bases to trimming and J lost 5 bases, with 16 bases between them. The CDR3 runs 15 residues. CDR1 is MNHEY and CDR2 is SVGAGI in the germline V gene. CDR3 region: CASRTLGGVNEKLFF. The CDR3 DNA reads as TGTGCCAGCAGAACGTTAGGAGGGGTAAATGAAAAACTGTTTTTT.

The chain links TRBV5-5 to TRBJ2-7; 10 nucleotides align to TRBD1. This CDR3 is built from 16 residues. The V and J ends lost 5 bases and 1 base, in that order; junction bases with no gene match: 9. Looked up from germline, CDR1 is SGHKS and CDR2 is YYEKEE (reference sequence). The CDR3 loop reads CASSKSMGQGSYEQYF. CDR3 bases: TGTGCCAGCAGTAAGAGCATGGGACAGGGGTCCTACGAGCAGTACTTC.

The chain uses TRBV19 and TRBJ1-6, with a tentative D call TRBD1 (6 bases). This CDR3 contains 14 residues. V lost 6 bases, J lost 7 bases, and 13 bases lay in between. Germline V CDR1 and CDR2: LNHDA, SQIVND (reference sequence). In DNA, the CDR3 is TGTGCCAGTAGCTCCGGGCAGGGGAATTCACCCCTCCACTTT. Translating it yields CASSSGQGNSPLHF.

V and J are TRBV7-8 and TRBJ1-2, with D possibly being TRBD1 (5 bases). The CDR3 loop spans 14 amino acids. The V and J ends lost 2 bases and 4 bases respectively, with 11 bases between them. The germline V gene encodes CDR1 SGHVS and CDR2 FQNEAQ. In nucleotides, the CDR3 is TGTGCCAGCAGCTTATACGGGGCGTTCTATGGCTACACCTTC. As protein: CASSLYGAFYGYTF. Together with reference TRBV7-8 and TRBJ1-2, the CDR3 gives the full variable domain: GAGVSQSPRYKVAKRGQDVALRCDPISGHVSLFWYQQALGQGPEFLTYFQNEAQLDKSGLPSDRFFAERPEGSVSTLKIQRTQQEDSAVYLCASSLYGAFYGYTFGSGTRLTVV.

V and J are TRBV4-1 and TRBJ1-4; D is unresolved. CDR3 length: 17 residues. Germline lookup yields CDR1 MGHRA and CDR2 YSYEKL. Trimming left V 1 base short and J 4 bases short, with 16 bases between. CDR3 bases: TGCGCCAGCAGCCAAGTTGATTCAAGGGTTTATAATGAAAAACTGTTTTTT. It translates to CASSQVDSRVYNEKLFF.

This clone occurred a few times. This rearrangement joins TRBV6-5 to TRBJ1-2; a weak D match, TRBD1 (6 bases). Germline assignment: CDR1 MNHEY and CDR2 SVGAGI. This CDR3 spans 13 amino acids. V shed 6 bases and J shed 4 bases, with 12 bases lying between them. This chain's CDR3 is CASRDRLFYGYTF. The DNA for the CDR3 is TGTGCCAGCAGGGACAGATTATTCTATGGCTACACCTTC.

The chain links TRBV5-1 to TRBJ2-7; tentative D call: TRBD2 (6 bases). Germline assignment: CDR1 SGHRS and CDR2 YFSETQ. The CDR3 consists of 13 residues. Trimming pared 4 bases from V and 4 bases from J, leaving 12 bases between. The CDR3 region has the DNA TGCGCCAGCAGCGATTCCGCGGGGTACGAGCAGTACTTC. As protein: CASSDSAGYEQYF. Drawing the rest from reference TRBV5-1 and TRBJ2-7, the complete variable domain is KAGVTQTPRYLIKTRGQQVTLSCSPISGHRSVSWYQQTPGQGLQFLFEYFSETQRNKGNFPGRFSGRQFSNSRSEMNVSTLELGDSALYLCASSDSAGYEQYFGPGTRLTVT.

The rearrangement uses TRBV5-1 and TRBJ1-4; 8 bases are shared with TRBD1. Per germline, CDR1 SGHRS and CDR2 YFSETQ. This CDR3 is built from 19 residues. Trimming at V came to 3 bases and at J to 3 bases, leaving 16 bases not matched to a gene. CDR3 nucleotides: TGCGCCAGCAGCTACTCCCGGACAGGGTTAGGAGATTCTAATGAAAAACTGTTTTTT. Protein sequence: CASSYSRTGLGDSNEKLFF. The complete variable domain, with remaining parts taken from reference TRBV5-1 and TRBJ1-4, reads KAGVTQTPRYLIKTRGQQVTLSCSPISGHRSVSWYQQTPGQGLQFLFEYFSETQRNKGNFPGRFSGRQFSNSRSEMNVSTLELGDSALYLCASSYSRTGLGDSNEKLFFGSGTQLSVL.

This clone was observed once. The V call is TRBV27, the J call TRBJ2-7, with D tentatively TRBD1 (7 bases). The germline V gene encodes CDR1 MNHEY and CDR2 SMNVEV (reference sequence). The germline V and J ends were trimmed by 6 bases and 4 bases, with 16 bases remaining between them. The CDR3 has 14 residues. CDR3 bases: TGTGCCAGCAGCGGGGCAGGGGGGCCTTACGAGCAGTACTTC. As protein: CASSGAGGPYEQYF.

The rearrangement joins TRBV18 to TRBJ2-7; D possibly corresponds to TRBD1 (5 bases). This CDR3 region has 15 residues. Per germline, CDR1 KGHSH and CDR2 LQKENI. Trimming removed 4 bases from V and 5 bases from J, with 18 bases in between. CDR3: CASSLNQGYGDEQYF. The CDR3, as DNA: TGTGCCAGCTCACTCAATCAGGGTTATGGCGACGAGCAGTACTTC.

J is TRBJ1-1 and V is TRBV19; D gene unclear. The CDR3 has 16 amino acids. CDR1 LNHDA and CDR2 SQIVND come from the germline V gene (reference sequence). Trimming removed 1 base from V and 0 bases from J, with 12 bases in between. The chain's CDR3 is CASSIADGRMNTEAFF. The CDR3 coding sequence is TGTGCCAGTAGTATAGCAGACGGACGCATGAACACTGAAGCTTTCTTT.

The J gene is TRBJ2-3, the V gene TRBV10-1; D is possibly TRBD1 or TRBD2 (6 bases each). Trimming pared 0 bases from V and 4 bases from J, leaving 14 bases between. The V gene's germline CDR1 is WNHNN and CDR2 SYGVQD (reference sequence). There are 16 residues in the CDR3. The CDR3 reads CASSESNIRGPDTQYF. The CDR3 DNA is TGCGCCAGCAGTGAGTCGAATATACGGGGGCCAGATACGCAGTATTTT.

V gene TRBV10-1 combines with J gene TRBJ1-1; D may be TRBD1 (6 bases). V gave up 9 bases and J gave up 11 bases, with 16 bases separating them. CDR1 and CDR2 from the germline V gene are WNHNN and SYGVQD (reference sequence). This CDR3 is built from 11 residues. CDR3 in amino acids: CARNPRGRAFF. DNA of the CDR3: TGCGCCAGAAACCCCAGGGGTAGGGCTTTCTTT.

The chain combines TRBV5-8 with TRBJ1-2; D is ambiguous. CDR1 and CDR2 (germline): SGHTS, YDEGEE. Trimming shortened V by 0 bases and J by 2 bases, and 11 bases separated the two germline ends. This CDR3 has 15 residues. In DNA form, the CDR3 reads TGTGCCAGCAGCTTGGTGCCCGGACTCAACTATGGCTACACCTTC. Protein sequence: CASSLVPGLNYGYTF.

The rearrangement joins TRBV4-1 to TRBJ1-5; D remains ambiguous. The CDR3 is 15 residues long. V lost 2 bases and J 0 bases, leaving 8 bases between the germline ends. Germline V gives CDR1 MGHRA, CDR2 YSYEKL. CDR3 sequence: CASSQRFYSNQPQHF. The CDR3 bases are TGCGCCAGCAGCCAACGTTTTTATAGCAATCAGCCCCAGCATTTT.

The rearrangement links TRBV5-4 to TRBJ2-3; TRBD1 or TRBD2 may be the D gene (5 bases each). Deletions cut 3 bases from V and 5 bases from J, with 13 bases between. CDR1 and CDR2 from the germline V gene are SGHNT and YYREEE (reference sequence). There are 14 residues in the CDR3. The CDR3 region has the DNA TGTGCCAGCAGCTCGGGACGGTGGGAAGATACGCAGTATTTT. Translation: CASSSGRWEDTQYF.

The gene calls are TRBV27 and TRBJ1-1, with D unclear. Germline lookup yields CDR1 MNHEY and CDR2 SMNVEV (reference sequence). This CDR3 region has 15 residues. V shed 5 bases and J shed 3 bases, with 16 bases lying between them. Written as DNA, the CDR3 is TGTGCCAGCAGTACCCGTTTTGTCGGGGACACTGAAGCTTTCTTT. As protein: CASSTRFVGDTEAFF.

The CDR3 here is CASSRTPRGADNEQFF. The CDR3 DNA reads as TGTGCCAGCAGCCGGACCCCTCGGGGGGCCGACAATGAGCAGTTCTTC. The chain is built from TRBV27 and TRBJ2-1; D is possibly TRBD2 (7 bases). The CDR3 extends over 16 amino acids. Germline CDR1 is MNHEY and CDR2 is SMNVEV (reference sequence). With 6 bases removed from V and 5 bases from J, the gap between germline ends came to 20 bases.

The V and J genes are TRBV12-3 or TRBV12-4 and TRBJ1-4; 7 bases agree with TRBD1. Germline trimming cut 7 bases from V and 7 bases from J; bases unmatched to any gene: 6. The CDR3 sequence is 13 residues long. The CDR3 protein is CASTPNRGEKLFF. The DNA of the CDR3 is TGTGCCAGCACCCCCAACAGGGGTGAAAAACTGTTTTTT.

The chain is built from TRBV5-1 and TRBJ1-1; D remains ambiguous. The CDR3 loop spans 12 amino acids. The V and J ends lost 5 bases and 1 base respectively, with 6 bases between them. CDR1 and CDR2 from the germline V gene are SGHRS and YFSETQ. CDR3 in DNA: TGCGCCAGCAGGGTGGGGAACACTGAAGCTTTCTTT. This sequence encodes CASRVGNTEAFF.

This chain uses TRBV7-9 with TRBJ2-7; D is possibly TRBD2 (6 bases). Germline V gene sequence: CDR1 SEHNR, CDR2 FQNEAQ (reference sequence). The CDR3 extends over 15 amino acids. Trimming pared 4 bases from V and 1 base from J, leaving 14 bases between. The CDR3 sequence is CASSSLVGGSYEQYF. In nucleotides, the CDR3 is TGTGCCAGCAGCTCACTAGTGGGGGGTTCCTACGAGCAGTACTTC.

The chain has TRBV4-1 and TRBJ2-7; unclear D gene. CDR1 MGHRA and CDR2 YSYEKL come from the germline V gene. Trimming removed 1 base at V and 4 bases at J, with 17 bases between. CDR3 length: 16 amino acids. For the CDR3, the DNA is TGCGCCAGCAGCCAAGTGCCGGGTGGCGGTCCATACGAGCAGTACTTC. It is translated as CASSQVPGGGPYEQYF.

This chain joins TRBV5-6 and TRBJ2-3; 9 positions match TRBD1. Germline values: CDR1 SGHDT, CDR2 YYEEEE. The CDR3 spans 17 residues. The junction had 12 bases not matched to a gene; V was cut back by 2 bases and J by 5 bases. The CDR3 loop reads CASSFPGQGPSKDTQYF. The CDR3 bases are TGTGCCAGCAGCTTCCCGGGACAGGGACCATCCAAAGATACGCAGTATTTT.

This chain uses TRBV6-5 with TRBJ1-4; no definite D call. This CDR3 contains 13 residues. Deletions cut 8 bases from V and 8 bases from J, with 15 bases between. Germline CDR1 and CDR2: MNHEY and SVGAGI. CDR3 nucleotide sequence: TGTGCCAGCCGTTCAAAGGGTGGAGAAAAACTGTTTTTT. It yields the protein CASRSKGGEKLFF.

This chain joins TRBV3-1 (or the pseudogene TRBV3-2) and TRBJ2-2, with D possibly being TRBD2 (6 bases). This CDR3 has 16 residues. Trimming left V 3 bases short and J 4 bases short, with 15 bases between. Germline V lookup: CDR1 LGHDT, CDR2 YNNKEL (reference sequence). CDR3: CASSQKVGGRTGELFF. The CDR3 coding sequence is TGTGCCAGCAGCCAGAAGGTGGGGGGACGCACCGGGGAGCTGTTTTTT.